The clone carrying this T cell receptor (beta chain) has just a few counts. The sample is drawn from a study of TIL therapy for anti-PD-1-resistant metastatic lung cancer. CDR1 and CDR2 (germline): LNHDA, SQIVND (reference sequence). This CDR3 is 16 amino acids long. Trimming left V 1 base short and J 3 bases short, with 12 bases between. Described time point: pre-treatment sample, taken before nivolumab and TIL therapy. The immunoSEQ assay was v3. Here immunoSEQ multiplex PCR was the method, and the copy in TCRdb shows in-frame clones only, minus some. Of around 50,000 clones in the sample, less than 75% were seen once.

J is TRBJ2-2 and V is TRBV19; D possibly matches TRBD1 or TRBD2 (6 bases each). The sample in question was blood, obtained at baseline. The sequence was collected from a person aged 30 to 80 with non-small cell lung cancer. CDR3 nucleotides: TGTGCCAGTAGTATAGGGGGGGCCGGGTACACCGGGGAGCTGTTTTTT. Translated: CASSIGGAGYTGELFF.